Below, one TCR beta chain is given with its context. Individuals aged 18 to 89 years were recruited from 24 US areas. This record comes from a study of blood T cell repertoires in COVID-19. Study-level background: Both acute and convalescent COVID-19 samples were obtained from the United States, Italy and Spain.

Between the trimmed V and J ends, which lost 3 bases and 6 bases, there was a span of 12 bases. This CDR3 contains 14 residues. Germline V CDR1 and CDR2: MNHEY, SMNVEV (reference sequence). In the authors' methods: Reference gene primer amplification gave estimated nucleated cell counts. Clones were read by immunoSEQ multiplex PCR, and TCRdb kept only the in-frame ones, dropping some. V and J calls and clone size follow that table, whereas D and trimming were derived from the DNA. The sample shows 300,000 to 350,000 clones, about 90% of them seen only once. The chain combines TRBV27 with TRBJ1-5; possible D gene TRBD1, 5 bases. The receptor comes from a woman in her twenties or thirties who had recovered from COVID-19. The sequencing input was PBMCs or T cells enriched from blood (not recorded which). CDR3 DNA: TGTGCCAGCAGTTTGGGCGGGGCGGCTCAGCCCCAGCATTTT. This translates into CASSLGGAAQPQHF.